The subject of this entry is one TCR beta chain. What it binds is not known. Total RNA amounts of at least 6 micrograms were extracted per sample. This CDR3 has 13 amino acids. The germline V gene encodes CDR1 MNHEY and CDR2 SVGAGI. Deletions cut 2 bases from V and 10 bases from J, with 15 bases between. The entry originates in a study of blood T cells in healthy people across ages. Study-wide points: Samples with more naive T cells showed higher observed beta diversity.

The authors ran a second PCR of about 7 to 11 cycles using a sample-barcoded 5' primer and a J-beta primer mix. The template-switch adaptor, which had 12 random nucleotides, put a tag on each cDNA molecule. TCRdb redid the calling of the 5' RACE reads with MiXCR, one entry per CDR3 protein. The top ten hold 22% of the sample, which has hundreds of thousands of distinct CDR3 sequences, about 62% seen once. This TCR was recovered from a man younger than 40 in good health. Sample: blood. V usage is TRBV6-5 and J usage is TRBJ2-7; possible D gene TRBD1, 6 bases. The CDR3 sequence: CASSYQGYEVQYF. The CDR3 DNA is TGTGCCAGCAGTTACCAGGGGTATGAGGTCCAGTACTTC.